Following are 9 T cell receptor delta chains from one sample sequenced in a study of γδ T cells in repeated Plasmodium falciparum infection (dated by TCRdb to about 2021). Receptors were amplified or captured by multiplex PCR. Sequencing instrument: Illumina MiSeq. Clone calls in TCRdb were regenerated from the public reads with CATT, after which identical DNA sequences shared one row. The sample table lists under 60,000 delta-chain clones, less than 2% of them with a count of one. The top ten clonotypes cover roughly 9.2% of the sample. Vgamma9/Vdelta2+ and Vdelta2-negative gammadelta T cell populations were flow-sorted from peripheral blood mononuclear cells for bulk TCR repertoire analysis. The specimen was gamma-delta T cells from blood. The receptors shown here come from a pool of human donors (malaria-infected and uninfected, not separated).

Concerning this clone: With a far larger clone one base away, a read error is the likely cause. This sample also contains other DNA sequences that code for the same CDR3. The chain recombines TRDV1 with TRDJ1, with TRDD3 matching over 9 bases. No J gene was available from TCRdb, and it was assigned here by a germline match of the DNA. The CDR3 has 23 residues. CDR1 and CDR2 (germline): TSWWSYY, QGS. With V trimmed by 3 bases and J by 1 base, 27 bases remained unmatched. CDR3 nucleotides: TGTGCTCTTGGGGAGCTTGACCTACCCTGGGGGATCGTACCTCCTTTGTCCACCGATAAACTCATCTTT. It translates to CALGELDLPWGIVPPLSTDKLIF.

This clone has only a few counts. Germline and junction disagree at one end, which may indicate a read error. Other DNA sequences from this sample encode an identical CDR3 as well. This rearrangement joins TRDV1 to TRDJ1; the D is unclear. Germline V gene data show CDR1 as TSWWSYY and CDR2 as QGS. The CDR3 has 19 residues. CDR3 coding DNA: TGTGCTCTTGGGGAATTTGTAAAACATTTATTTAGGTACACCGATAAGCTCATCTTT. Residues: CALGEFVKHLFRYTDKLIF.

This clone was counted between two and nine times. With only one base between it and a far larger clone, this is likely a read error. Other DNA variants within this sample encode the same CDR3. The chain combines TRDV2 with TRDJ1; D is unresolved. TCRdb does not report a J gene; here it was assigned by matching the DNA to germline references. The CDR3 loop spans 13 amino acids. Germline values: CDR1 GEAIGNYY, CDR2 EKD. The V gene lost 0 bases and the J gene lost 5 bases, with 9 bases spanning the gap. Here the CDR3 reads CACDTLLGDKLIF. CDR3 nucleotides: TGTGCCTGTGACACCTTGCTAGGGGATAAACTCATCTTT.

This clone came up a few times. TCRdb's entry gives the protein of a much larger clone, which mismatches this DNA's translation at residue 3, likely from a read error; the protein reported here is translated from the DNA. The gene calls are TRDV1 and TRDJ4, with a possible D match to TRDD3 (6 bases). The J gene, missing from TCRdb, was assigned here through DNA to germline matching. The CDR3 covers 15 residues. Germline V gene lookup returns CDR1 TSWWSYY and CDR2 QGS. CDR3 protein: CAPGELDPLARPLIF. For the CDR3, the DNA is TGTGCTCCTGGGGAACTCGACCCCCTGGCCAGACCCCTGATCTTT.

The sample holds a few counts of this clone. TCRdb's listed protein matches a much larger clone and diverges from this DNA's translation at residue 8, likely through a read error; the protein shown comes from the DNA. V is TRDV1 and J is TRDJ1, with TRDD3 identical over 13 bases. TCRdb gives no J gene; it was assigned here by matching the DNA to germline. J was trimmed by 10 bases and V by 2 bases; bases with no gene match: 37. The CDR3 has 25 residues. Per the germline V gene, CDR1 is TSWWSYY and CDR2 is QGS. CDR3 nucleotide sequence: TGTGCTCTTGGGGAAATTTCGGTTCCCTCTCGGGCCCCGTACTGGGGGATACGGGTTACAATAGGACTCATCTTT. Amino acids: CALGEISVPSRAPYWGIRVTIGLIF.

This clone was seen many times. This DNA's translation differs at residue 13 from TCRdb's protein, which comes from a much larger clone; a read error is likely, and the protein shown is translated from the DNA. The J gene is uncalled and the V gene is TRDV2. Germline CDR1 reads GEAIGNYY; CDR2 reads EKD. The CDR3 contains 14 residues. CDR3 DNA sequence: TGTGCCTGTGACTCCTTACTTAACACCGATAAACTCACCTTT. Its protein is CACDSLLNTDKLTF.

This clone has at least ten counts. The protein that TCRdb holds for this DNA derives from a much larger clone and differs from the translated DNA at residue 15, which likely indicates a read error; the protein shown here is translated from the DNA. The rearrangement uses TRDV1 and TRDJ1; 12 bases are shared with TRDD3. Per germline, CDR1 TSWWSYY and CDR2 QGS. The junction had 18 bases not matched to a gene; V was cut back by 5 bases and J by 2 bases. This CDR3 has 20 amino acids. CDR3 DNA: TGTGCTCTTGGGTACCCCGCCTTCCTCGACTGGGGGATACTAACCGATAAACTCATCTTT. Its translation: CALGYPAFLDWGILTDKLIF.

This clone came up many times. A far larger clone lies a single base away; this is likely a read error. Other DNA sequences from this sample encode an identical CDR3 as well. The chain is built from TRDV1 and TRDJ1; the D gene is possibly TRDD3 (6 bases). The CDR3 loop spans 18 amino acids. CDR1 is TSWWSYY and CDR2 is QGS in the germline V gene. CDR3 sequence reads: CALGESRVRLGIPDKLIF. Here the CDR3 DNA reads TGTGCTCTTGGGGAAAGTCGGGTACGTTTGGGGATTCCCGATAAGCTCATCTTT.

The chain has TRDV1 and TRDJ1, with TRDD2 matching 7 bases. Matching the DNA to germline supplied the J gene, which TCRdb does not give. The CDR3 sequence is 21 residues long. With 0 bases clipped from V and 0 bases from J, the junction kept 19 bases outside the gene matches. The germline gives CDR1 TSWWSYY, CDR2 QGS. CDR3 nucleotides: TGTGCTCTTGGGGAACTTGTAGATGTTCCTACCCCTACGCCATACACCGATAAACTCATCTTT. It is translated as CALGELVDVPTPTPYTDKLIF.